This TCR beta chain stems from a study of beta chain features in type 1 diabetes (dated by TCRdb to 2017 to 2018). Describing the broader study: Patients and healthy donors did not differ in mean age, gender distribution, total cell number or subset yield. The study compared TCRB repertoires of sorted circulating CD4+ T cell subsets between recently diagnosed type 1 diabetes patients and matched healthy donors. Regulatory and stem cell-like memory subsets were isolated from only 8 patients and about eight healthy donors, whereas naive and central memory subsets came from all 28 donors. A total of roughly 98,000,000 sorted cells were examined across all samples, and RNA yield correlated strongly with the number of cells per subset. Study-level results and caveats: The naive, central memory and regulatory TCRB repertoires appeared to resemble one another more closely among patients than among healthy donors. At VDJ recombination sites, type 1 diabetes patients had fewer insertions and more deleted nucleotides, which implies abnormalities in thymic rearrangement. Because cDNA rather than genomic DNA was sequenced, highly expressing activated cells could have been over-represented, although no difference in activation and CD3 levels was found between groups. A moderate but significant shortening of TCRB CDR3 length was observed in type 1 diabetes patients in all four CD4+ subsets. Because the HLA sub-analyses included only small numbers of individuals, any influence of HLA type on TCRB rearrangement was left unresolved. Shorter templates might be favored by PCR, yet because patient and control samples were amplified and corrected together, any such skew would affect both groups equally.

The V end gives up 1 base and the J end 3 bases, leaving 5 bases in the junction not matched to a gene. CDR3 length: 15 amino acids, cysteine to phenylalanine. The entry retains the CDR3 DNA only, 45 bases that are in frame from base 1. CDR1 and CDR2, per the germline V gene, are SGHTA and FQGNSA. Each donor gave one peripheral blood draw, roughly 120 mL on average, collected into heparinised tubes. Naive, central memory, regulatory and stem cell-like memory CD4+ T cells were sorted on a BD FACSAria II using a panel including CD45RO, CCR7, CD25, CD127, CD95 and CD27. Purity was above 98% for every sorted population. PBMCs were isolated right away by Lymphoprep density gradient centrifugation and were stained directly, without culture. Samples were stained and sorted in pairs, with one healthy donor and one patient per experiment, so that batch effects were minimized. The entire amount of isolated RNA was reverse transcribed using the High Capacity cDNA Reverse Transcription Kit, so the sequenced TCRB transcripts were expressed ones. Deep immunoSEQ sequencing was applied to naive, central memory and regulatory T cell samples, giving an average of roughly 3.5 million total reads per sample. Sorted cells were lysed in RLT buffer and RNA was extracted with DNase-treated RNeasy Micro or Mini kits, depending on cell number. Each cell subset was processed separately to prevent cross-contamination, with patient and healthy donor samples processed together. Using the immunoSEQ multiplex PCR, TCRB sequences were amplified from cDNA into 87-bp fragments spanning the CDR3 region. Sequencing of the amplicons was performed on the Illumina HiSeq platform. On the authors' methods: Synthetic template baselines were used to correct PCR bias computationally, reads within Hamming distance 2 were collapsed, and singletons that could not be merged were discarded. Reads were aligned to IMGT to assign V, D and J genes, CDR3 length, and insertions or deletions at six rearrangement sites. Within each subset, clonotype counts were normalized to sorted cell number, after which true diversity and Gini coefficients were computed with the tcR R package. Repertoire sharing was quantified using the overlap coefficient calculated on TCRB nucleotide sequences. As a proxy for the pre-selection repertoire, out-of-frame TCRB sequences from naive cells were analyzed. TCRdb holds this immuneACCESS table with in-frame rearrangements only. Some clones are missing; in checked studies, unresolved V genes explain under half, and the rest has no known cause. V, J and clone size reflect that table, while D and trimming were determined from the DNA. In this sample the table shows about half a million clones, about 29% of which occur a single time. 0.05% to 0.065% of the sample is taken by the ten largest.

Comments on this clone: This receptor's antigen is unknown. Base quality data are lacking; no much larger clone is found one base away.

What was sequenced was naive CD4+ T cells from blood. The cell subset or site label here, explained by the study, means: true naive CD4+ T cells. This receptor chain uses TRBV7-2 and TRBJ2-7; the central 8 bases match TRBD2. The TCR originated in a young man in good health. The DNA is TGTGCCAGCAGCTTAGGAGCTGGGACTAGCTACGAGCAGTACTTC. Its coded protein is CASSLGAGTSYEQYF.